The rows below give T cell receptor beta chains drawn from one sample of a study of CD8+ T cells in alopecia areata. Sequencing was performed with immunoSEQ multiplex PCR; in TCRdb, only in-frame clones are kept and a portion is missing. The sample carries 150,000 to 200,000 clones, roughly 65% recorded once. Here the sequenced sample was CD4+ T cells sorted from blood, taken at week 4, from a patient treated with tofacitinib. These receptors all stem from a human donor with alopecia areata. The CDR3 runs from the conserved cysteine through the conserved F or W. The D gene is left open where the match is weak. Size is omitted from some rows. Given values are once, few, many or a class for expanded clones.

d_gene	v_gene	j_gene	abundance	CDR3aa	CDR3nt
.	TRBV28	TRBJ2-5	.	CATQREQETQYF	TGTGCTACCCAGCGTGAGCAAGAGACCCAGTACTTC
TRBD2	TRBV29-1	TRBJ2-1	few	CSVEVGTSGPRSQFF	TGCAGCGTTGAAGTAGGGACTAGCGGTCCCAGATCGCAGTTCTTC
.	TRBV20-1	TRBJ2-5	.	CSAPKRETQYF	TGCAGTGCTCCGAAGCGGGAGACCCAGTACTTC
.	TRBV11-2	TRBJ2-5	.	CASSLGTYQETQYF	TGTGCCAGCAGCTTGGGGACTTACCAAGAGACCCAGTACTTC
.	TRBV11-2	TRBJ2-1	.	CASSLGAERSYNEQFF	TGTGCCAGCAGCTTAGGTGCAGAACGCTCCTACAATGAGCAGTTCTTC
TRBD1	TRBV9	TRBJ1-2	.	CASSEAGTGNGYTF	TGTGCCAGCAGCGAAGCCGGGACAGGGAACGGCTACACCTTC
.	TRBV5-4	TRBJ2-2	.	CASSLGSGNTGELFF	TGTGCCAGCAGCTTGGGCAGCGGGAACACCGGGGAGCTGTTTTTT
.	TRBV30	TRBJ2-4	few	CAWSVGQGNQYF	TGTGCCTGGAGTGTTGGTCAAGGGAACCAGTACTTC
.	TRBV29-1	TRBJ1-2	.	CSVRPSNYGYTF	TGCAGCGTCCGACCGAGTAACTATGGCTACACCTTC
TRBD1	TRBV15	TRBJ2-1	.	CATSRPPGGEQFF	TGTGCCACCAGCAGACCACCAGGGGGTGAGCAGTTCTTC
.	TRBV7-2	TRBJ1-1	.	CASSLIAAGQNTEAFF	TGTGCCAGCAGCTTAATTGCGGCAGGGCAGAACACTGAAGCTTTCTTT
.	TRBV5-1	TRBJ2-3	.	CASSLFSGGVTDTQYF	TGCGCCAGCAGCTTGTTTAGCGGCGGGGTGACAGATACGCAGTATTTT
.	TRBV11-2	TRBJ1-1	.	CASSPRAWAEAFF	TGTGCCAGCAGTCCAAGGGCGTGGGCTGAAGCTTTCTTT
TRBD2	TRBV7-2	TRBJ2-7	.	CASSTGLATPEQYF	TGTGCCAGCAGCACGGGACTAGCAACCCCCGAGCAGTACTTC
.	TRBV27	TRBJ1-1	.	CASSFRQNTEAFF	TGTGCCAGCAGTTTTCGACAGAACACTGAAGCTTTCTTT
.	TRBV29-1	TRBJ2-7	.	CSVRSGVEQYF	TGCAGCGTGAGGTCAGGGGTCGAGCAGTACTTC
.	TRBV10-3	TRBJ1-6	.	CAISVGDSPLHF	TGTGCCATCAGTGTGGGGGATTCACCCCTCCACTTT
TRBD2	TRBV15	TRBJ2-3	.	CATSRDAGVEINTDTQYF	TGTGCCACCAGCAGAGATGCGGGGGTAGAGATAAACACAGATACGCAGTATTTT
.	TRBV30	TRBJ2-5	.	CACPGLSKLDQYF	TGTGCCTGCCCGGGACTCTCTAAGCTAGACCAGTACTTC
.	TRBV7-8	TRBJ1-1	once	CASSPDGLNTEAFF	TGTGCCAGCAGCCCAGACGGTTTGAACACTGAAGCTTTCTTT
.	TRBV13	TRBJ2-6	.	CASSLETGANVLTF	TGTGCCAGCAGTCTGGAGACTGGGGCCAACGTCCTGACTTTC
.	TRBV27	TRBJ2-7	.	CASSEYGAPKVEQYF	TGTGCCAGCAGTGAATACGGGGCGCCTAAGGTCGAGCAGTACTTC
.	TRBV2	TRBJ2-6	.	CASSVSGSGANVLTF	TGTGCCAGCAGTGTTTCGGGGAGTGGGGCCAACGTCCTGACTTTC
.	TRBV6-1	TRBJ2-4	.	CASSDIAKNIQYF	TGTGCCAGCAGTGACATAGCCAAAAACATTCAGTACTTC
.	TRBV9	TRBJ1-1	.	CASSVATTGHTEAFF	TGTGCCAGCAGCGTAGCTACAACGGGGCACACTGAAGCTTTCTTT
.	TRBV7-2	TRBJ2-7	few	CASSVRTNYEQYF	TGTGCCAGCAGCGTACGGACTAACTACGAGCAGTACTTC
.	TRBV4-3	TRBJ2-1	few	CASSRGRVINEQFF	TGCGCCAGCAGCCGAGGTAGGGTGATCAATGAGCAGTTCTTC
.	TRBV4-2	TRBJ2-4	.	CASSQELAKNIQYF	TGTGCCAGCAGCCAAGAGCTAGCCAAAAACATTCAGTACTTC
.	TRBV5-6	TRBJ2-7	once	CASSLGLGGYAYEQYF	TGTGCCAGCAGCTTGGGCCTTGGGGGGTATGCCTACGAGCAGTACTTC
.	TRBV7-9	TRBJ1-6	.	CASSPPAYNSPLHF	TGTGCCAGCAGCCCCCCTGCCTATAATTCACCCCTCCACTTT
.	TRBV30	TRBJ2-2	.	CAWSRGQFNTGELFF	TGTGCCTGGAGTAGAGGACAGTTTAACACCGGGGAGCTGTTTTTT
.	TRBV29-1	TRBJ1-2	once	CSVSQGGRGYTF	TGCAGCGTCTCACAGGGCGGACGTGGCTACACCTTC
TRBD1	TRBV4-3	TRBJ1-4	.	CASSPGTGGGKLFF	TGCGCCAGCAGCCCCGGGACAGGGGGTGGGAAACTGTTTTTT
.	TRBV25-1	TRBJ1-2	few	CASSEGYTYGYTF	TGTGCCAGCAGTGAAGGCTACACCTATGGCTACACCTTC
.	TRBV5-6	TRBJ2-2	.	CASSLEWMTGELFF	TGTGCCAGCAGCTTGGAGTGGATGACCGGGGAGCTGTTTTTT
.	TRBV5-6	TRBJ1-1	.	CASSPQGRPTEAFF	TGTGCCAGCAGCCCACAGGGTCGCCCCACTGAAGCTTTCTTT
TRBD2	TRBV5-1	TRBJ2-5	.	CASSLDAGEYQETQYF	TGCGCCAGCAGCTTGGATGCGGGGGAGTACCAAGAGACCCAGTACTTC